What follows are 31 T cell receptor beta chains derived from one specimen sequenced in a study of T cell responses to AZD1222 COVID-19 vaccine. Here immunoSEQ multiplex PCR was the method, and the copy in TCRdb shows in-frame clones only, minus some. The sample holds about 160,000 clones, roughly nine tenths seen once. Source: peripheral blood, taken on day 0 of MenACWY control vaccination. All receptors come from an adult in good health.

Of note for this clone: This sample also contains other DNA sequences that code for the same CDR3. V usage is TRBV12-3 or TRBV12-4 and J usage is TRBJ1-1; D may be TRBD1 (5 bases). The CDR3 length is 12 residues. V was cut by 7 bases and J by 3 bases, with 9 bases left in between. CDR3 sequence reads: CASTRGDTEAFF. The CDR3 coding sequence is TGTGCCAGCACCAGAGGGGACACTGAAGCTTTCTTT.

This chain uses TRBV29-1 with TRBJ1-2; D is uncertain. Trimming shortened V by 4 bases and J by 3 bases, and 3 bases separated the two germline ends. The germline V gene has CDR1 SQVTM and CDR2 ANQGSEA. CDR3 length: 10 residues. CDR3 bases: TGCAGCGTTGCCGACTATGGCTACACCTTC. Translation gives CSVADYGYTF.

The V and J genes are TRBV6-5 and TRBJ1-4, with 8 bases matching TRBD1. The CDR3 runs 15 residues. Trimming cost V 0 bases and J 8 bases; bases outside gene matches: 5. CDR1 is MNHEY and CDR2 is SVGAGI in the germline V gene. In nucleotides, the CDR3 is TGTGCCAGCAGTTACTCGTCCAGGGGGCGAGAAAAACTGTTTTTT. This sequence encodes CASSYSSRGREKLFF.

The V gene is TRBV6-5, the J gene TRBJ2-2; 7 nucleotides agree with TRBD2. The CDR3 runs to 14 residues. CDR1 MNHEY and CDR2 SVGAGI come from the germline V gene. Germline trimming cut 2 bases from V and 6 bases from J; bases unmatched to any gene: 3. The CDR3 is CASSYGGRPGELFF. The CDR3 coding sequence is TGTGCCAGCAGTTACGGCGGGAGACCCGGGGAGCTGTTTTTT.

CDR3 bases: TGTGCCAGCAGCTTGGAGCCCCGACAGCCCACCTATGGCTACACCTTC. As protein: CASSLEPRQPTYGYTF. This chain links TRBV5-5 with TRBJ1-2; possibly TRBD1 for D (5 bases). V dropped 0 bases and J dropped 4 bases, with 16 bases sitting between them. Germline CDR1 reads SGHKS; CDR2 reads YYEKEE (reference sequence). The CDR3 contains 16 residues. Variable domain in full (rest from reference TRBV5-5 and TRBJ1-2): DAGVTQSPTHLIKTRGQQVTLRCSPISGHKSVSWYQQVLGQGPQFIFQYYEKEERGRGNFPDRFSARQFPNYSSELNVNALLLGDSALYLCASSLEPRQPTYGYTFGSGTRLTVV.

The chain carries TRBV5-1 and TRBJ2-7, with 14 bases that match TRBD2. CDR3 length: 14 amino acids. Per the germline V gene, CDR1 is SGHRS and CDR2 is YFSETQ. J lost 5 bases, V lost 5 bases, and 3 bases had no gene match. The DNA for the CDR3 is TGCGCCAGCAGGGGGACTAGCGGGAGCGACGAGCAGTACTTC. Its protein product is CASRGTSGSDEQYF.

The genes are TRBV5-5 and TRBJ1-1; D is uncertain. The CDR3 runs 13 residues. Germline V gene data show CDR1 as SGHKS and CDR2 as YYEKEE (reference sequence). V gave up 2 bases and J gave up 4 bases, with 9 bases separating them. CDR3 DNA: TGTGCCAGCAGCTTATGGGAGGGCACTGAAGCTTTCTTT. This sequence encodes CASSLWEGTEAFF.

The chain couples TRBV9 to TRBJ2-1; TRBD2 aligns across 8 bases. The CDR3 extends over 16 amino acids. V lost 4 bases, J lost 8 bases, and 14 bases stayed unmatched. CDR1 is SGDLS, CDR2 YYNGEE, per germline. In DNA, the CDR3 is TGTGCCAGCAGCATGAGATTAGCGGGAAGCCTGGATGAGCAGTTCTTC. Translating it yields CASSMRLAGSLDEQFF.

In its sample, this clone was seen once. V usage is TRBV5-4 and J usage is TRBJ1-4, with a weak D call TRBD1 (5 bases). CDR1 is SGHNT and CDR2 is YYREEE in the germline V gene (reference sequence). The CDR3 runs to 15 residues. V was shortened by 1 base and J by 4 bases, with 11 bases between the two germline ends. The CDR3 nucleotides read TGTGCCAGCAGCTTGAGGGCCGGGGGTAATGAAAAACTGTTTTTT. It encodes CASSLRAGGNEKLFF.

This clone has just one count. The rearrangement joins TRBV19 to TRBJ2-7, with D perhaps assigned TRBD1 or TRBD2 (5 bases each). Germline V gene lookup returns CDR1 LNHDA and CDR2 SQIVND (reference sequence). The V and J ends lost 5 bases and 0 bases respectively, with 17 bases between them. CDR3 size: 16 residues. CDR3 coding DNA: TGTGCCAGTAGTGCCTACGGGGCTAGCAGCTCCTACGAGCAGTACTTC. Translated: CASSAYGASSSYEQYF.

This CDR3 is CASSWRLRDNSPLHF. The CDR3, as DNA: TGTGCCAGCAGCTGGAGATTAAGGGATAATTCACCCCTCCACTTT. V gene TRBV11-3 combines with J gene TRBJ1-6; D unclear. V lost 4 bases and J 5 bases, leaving 12 bases between the germline ends. This CDR3 contains 15 residues. Germline V gene data show CDR1 as SGHNT and CDR2 as YENEEA.

The rearrangement joins TRBV19 to TRBJ1-2; D ambiguous. Germline CDR1 reads LNHDA; CDR2 reads SQIVND (reference sequence). V was clipped by 7 bases and J by 9 bases, with 18 bases between them. This CDR3 region has 13 residues. Here the CDR3 reads CASIGVAGLSYTF. The CDR3 DNA is TGTGCCAGTATCGGCGTGGCCGGCCTCAGCTACACCTTC.

This chain uses TRBV19 with TRBJ1-6; tentative D call: TRBD1 (6 bases). Germline CDR1 reads LNHDA; CDR2 reads SQIVND (reference sequence). Trimming left V 7 bases short and J 4 bases short, with 14 bases between. There are 15 residues in the CDR3. CDR3 loop: CASMGAQDYNSPLHF. The CDR3, as DNA: TGTGCCAGTATGGGGGCACAGGATTATAATTCACCCCTCCACTTT.

The J gene is TRBJ1-1, the V gene TRBV6-5, with TRBD1 identical over 11 bases. V shed 6 bases, J shed 5 bases, and the junction held 5 bases outside the gene matches. The germline V gene encodes CDR1 MNHEY and CDR2 SVGAGI. The CDR3 totals 14 residues. The CDR3 loop reads CASRDRGLGTEAFF. As DNA, the CDR3 is TGTGCCAGCAGGGACAGGGGGCTTGGGACTGAAGCTTTCTTT.

The J gene is TRBJ1-6, the V gene TRBV3-1 (or the pseudogene TRBV3-2); D call uncertain. The CDR3 covers 15 residues. V was cut by 1 base and J by 4 bases, with 8 bases left in between. Germline V CDR1 and CDR2: LGHDT, YNNKEL (reference sequence). The DNA of the CDR3 is TGTGCCAGCAGCCAAGGTTCCGGATATAATTCACCCCTCCACTTT. Translated: CASSQGSGYNSPLHF.

The chain carries TRBV6-5 and TRBJ1-4, with D unresolved. V lost 4 bases and J lost 5, with 14 bases in between. The V gene's germline CDR1 is MNHEY and CDR2 SVGAGI. The CDR3 totals 15 residues. CDR3 residues: CASSSRPGLNEKLFF. The DNA of the CDR3 is TGTGCCAGCAGTTCCCGACCAGGACTAAATGAAAAACTGTTTTTT.

The V call is TRBV5-6, the J call TRBJ1-5; D gene unclear. Germline V gives CDR1 SGHDT, CDR2 YYEEEE. Trimming removed 0 bases from V and 5 bases from J, with 6 bases in between. The CDR3 length is 13 residues. In DNA form, the CDR3 reads TGTGCCAGCAGCTTGGGGGGTGATCAGCCCCAGCATTTT. It is translated as CASSLGGDQPQHF.

This sequence joins TRBV19 and TRBJ1-2; TRBD1 agrees at 7 bases. The CDR3 loop spans 15 amino acids. Germline values: CDR1 LNHDA, CDR2 SQIVND (reference sequence). The junction had 10 bases not matched to a gene; V was cut back by 5 bases and J by 4 bases. For the CDR3, the DNA is TGTGCCAGTAGTCCGGCCGGGACAGCCGGCTATGGCTACACCTTC. Translating gives CASSPAGTAGYGYTF.

The chain recombines TRBV7-8 with TRBJ2-3; D is undetermined. The V and J ends lost 5 bases and 6 bases respectively, with 12 bases between them. Germline CDR1 reads SGHVS; CDR2 reads FQNEAQ. There are 13 residues in the CDR3. The CDR3 loop reads CASSPPIGDTQYF. As DNA, the CDR3 is TGTGCCAGCAGCCCCCCTATAGGGGATACGCAGTATTTT.

The CDR3 reads CASSFQENQPQHF. CDR3 DNA sequence: TGTGCCAGCAGCTTTCAAGAAAATCAGCCCCAGCATTTT. This sequence joins TRBV7-9 and TRBJ1-5; D unresolved. Trimming took off 3 bases at V and 4 bases at J, with 7 bases between the two ends. Germline loops: CDR1 SEHNR, CDR2 FQNEAQ (reference sequence). The CDR3 is 13 amino acids.

V usage is TRBV18 and J usage is TRBJ2-7; TRBD1 matches at 9 bases. Germline V lookup: CDR1 KGHSH, CDR2 LQKENI. V lost 4 bases to trimming and J lost 4 bases; unmatched junction nucleotides: 11. The length of the CDR3 is 16 residues. CDR3 sequence reads: CASSRRTGTGTYEQYF. The CDR3 nucleotides are TGTGCCAGCTCACGACGTACCGGGACAGGGACATACGAGCAGTACTTC.

The chain couples TRBV4-3 to TRBJ2-1; a possible D gene is TRBD2 (7 bases). The V gene lost 0 bases and the J gene lost 10 bases, with 13 bases spanning the gap. Germline CDR1 is LGHNA and CDR2 is YSLEER. This CDR3 spans 14 amino acids. As DNA, the CDR3 is TGCGCCAGCAGCCAAGATAGGGGGGGCGCAGAGCAGTTCTTC. Its protein is CASSQDRGGAEQFF.

This clone has just one count. The chain links TRBV6-1 to TRBJ2-3; TRBD2 is a possible D gene (6 bases). The CDR3 covers 12 residues. The V end was cut by 0 bases, the J end by 10 bases, with 8 bases between. Germline values: CDR1 MNHNS, CDR2 SASEGT. As DNA, the CDR3 is TGTGCCAGCAGTGAAGCGGGGGGTGCGCAGTATTTT. This codes for CASSEAGGAQYF.

The chain links TRBV19 to TRBJ1-6; 7 positions agree with TRBD1. There are 16 residues in the CDR3. CDR1 and CDR2 from the germline V gene are LNHDA and SQIVND (reference sequence). V shed 7 bases and J 0 bases; nucleotides not matched to a gene: 6. CDR3: CASNKDRLSYNSPLHF. For the CDR3, the DNA is TGTGCCAGTAATAAGGACAGGCTCTCCTATAATTCACCCCTCCACTTT.

The chain has TRBV4-2 and TRBJ1-6, with 11 bases identical to TRBD1. The germline V gene encodes CDR1 LGHNA and CDR2 YNFKEQ. After removal of 2 bases from V and 6 bases from J, the junction contained 6 bases not matched to a gene. This CDR3 has 17 amino acids. CDR3 nucleotide sequence: TGTGCCAGCAGCCAACCGGGACAGGGGGAGTCTAATTCACCCCTCCACTTT. Its protein is CASSQPGQGESNSPLHF.

This clone was observed once. This chain uses TRBV4-2 with TRBJ1-5; D gene uncertain. The CDR3 runs to 15 residues. The ends were cut back, 1 base at V and 3 bases at J, with 10 bases in the middle. The germline gives CDR1 LGHNA, CDR2 YNFKEQ. CDR3 bases: TGTGCCAGCAGCCAAGGCGGCAGGCACAATCAGCCCCAGCATTTT. This encodes CASSQGGRHNQPQHF.

The chain has TRBV9 and TRBJ2-7; 9 bases map to TRBD1. The CDR3 contains 15 residues. Germline CDR1 and CDR2: SGDLS and YYNGEE. The ends lost 4 bases at V and 3 bases at J; junction bases unmatched: 8. CDR3 sequence (DNA): TGTGCCAGCAGCTACGGGACAGGGCCCCACTACGAGCAGTACTTC. Translated, it gives CASSYGTGPHYEQYF. The variable domain in full, completed from reference TRBV9 and TRBJ2-7, reads DSGVTQTPKHLITATGQRVTLRCSPRSGDLSVYWYQQSLDQGLQFLIQYYNGEERAKGNILERFSAQQFPDLHSELNLSSLELGDSALYFCASSYGTGPHYEQYFGPGTRLTVT.

The chain couples TRBV7-2 to TRBJ2-7, with a tentative D call TRBD2 (6 bases). Per the germline V gene, CDR1 is SGHTA and CDR2 is FQGNSA. V was pared by 7 bases and J by 2 bases, with 15 bases between. This CDR3 spans 14 amino acids. For the CDR3, the DNA is TGTGCCAGCATGGGGGGAAGCGGAGCCTACGAGCAGTACTTC. Residues: CASMGGSGAYEQYF.

The rearrangement links TRBV7-8 to TRBJ1-1; TRBD1 aligns across 7 bases. Trimming removed 5 bases from V and 1 base from J; junction bases left unmatched: 7. The germline CDR1 and CDR2 sequences are SGHVS and FQNEAQ. This CDR3 comprises 15 residues. CDR3 in DNA: TGTGCCAGCAGCGGATCGGGACAGAAGAACACTGAAGCTTTCTTT. Its translation is CASSGSGQKNTEAFF. Combining the CDR3 with reference TRBV7-8 and TRBJ1-1 gives the whole variable domain GAGVSQSPRYKVAKRGQDVALRCDPISGHVSLFWYQQALGQGPEFLTYFQNEAQLDKSGLPSDRFFAERPEGSVSTLKIQRTQQEDSAVYLCASSGSGQKNTEAFFGQGTRLTVV.

This sequence joins TRBV30 and TRBJ1-1, with unresolved D. The germline V gene encodes CDR1 GTSNPN and CDR2 SVGIG (reference sequence). Between the trimmed V and J ends, which lost 5 bases and 11 bases, there was a span of 12 bases. This CDR3 is built from 10 residues. CDR3 loop: CAWGEGGAFF. Written as DNA, the CDR3 is TGTGCCTGGGGGGAGGGTGGGGCTTTCTTT.

This clone was observed a handful of times. The V and J genes are TRBV27 and TRBJ2-1; a weak D match, TRBD1 (5 bases). The germline CDR1 and CDR2 sequences are MNHEY and SMNVEV (reference sequence). This CDR3 has 16 residues. V was pared by 3 bases and J by 4 bases, with 16 bases between. As DNA, the CDR3 is TGTGCCAGCAGTTTTGCTGGGGCAGGGCCTTACAATGAGCAGTTCTTC. Its protein product is CASSFAGAGPYNEQFF.